The source of this T cell receptor (beta chain) is a study of cytomegalovirus exposure and HLA in healthy donors. Study at large: The Caucasian-associated ancestry cluster held less than 85% of 350 to 450 genotyped donors.

Overall study findings and caveats: At a 0.05 false discovery rate, a later analysis found some 18,000 TCR beta sequences to be associated with HLA alleles. Some V segments (TRBV6-2 and TRBV6-3 among them) were excluded as indistinguishable.

PCR primers comprised 60 Vbeta and 13 Jbeta primers. Measured with immunoSEQ multiplex PCR; TCRdb has only the in-frame clones, and not every one. Here the sample spans about 55,000 clones, roughly 74% being singletons. On this clone itself: Its antigen remains unidentified.

Per germline, CDR1 LNHNV and CDR2 YYDKDF (reference sequence). Losses at the gene ends were 0 bases for V and 5 bases for J; bases not matched to a gene: 11. This CDR3 spans 18 amino acids. The sequencing input was PBMCs. The chain uses TRBV15 and TRBJ2-5; the match to TRBD1 covers 11 bases. The sequence was collected from a female donor in good health and CMV-seronegative. The CDR3 loop reads CATSREVGTGGSRETQYF. CDR3 DNA: TGTGCCACCAGCAGAGAAGTTGGGACAGGGGGATCTCGGGAGACCCAGTACTTC.